This T cell receptor beta chain was identified in a study of T cell changes during pregnancy in multiple sclerosis. The data were produced by immunoSEQ multiplex PCR, yet TCRdb's version contains in-frame clones alone and is incomplete. The sample includes fewer than 110,000 clones, around 92% of them seen just once. V lost 4 bases to trimming and J lost 2 bases; unmatched junction nucleotides: 8. This CDR3 contains 16 residues. Germline CDR1 and CDR2: MDHEN and SYDVKM. The chain has TRBV28 and TRBJ2-7, with 10 bases lining up with TRBD2. The sequence derives from a female donor with multiple sclerosis, enrolled in a pregnancy study. Here the sequenced sample was peripheral blood, taken in the second trimester of pregnancy. This chain's CDR3 is CASSSPAGGLPYEQYF. DNA of the CDR3: TGTGCCAGCAGTTCCCCAGCGGGAGGGCTTCCCTACGAGCAGTACTTC.